This T cell receptor (beta chain) was captured by sequencing in a study of blood T cell repertoires in COVID-19. Study as a whole: PBMCs, B-cell-depleted T cells, or T cells were the source of the cDNA or gDNA that made up the material.

Original handling: Amplification of reference gene primers provided the estimated nucleated cell counts. Data came from immunoSEQ multiplex PCR; TCRdb stores just in-frame clones and leaves some out. V, J and clone size are taken as reported in that table, and D and trimming were inferred from the DNA itself. This sample carries tens of thousands of clones, roughly 88% of them seen once, and the ten largest clones take 4% to 5.5%. The origin of this receptor is a man aged 55 to 70 with acute or convalescent COVID-19. Sequencing was carried out using peripheral blood.

The CDR3: CATRQGARETQYF. The CDR3, as DNA: TGTGCCACACGACAGGGGGCGAGGGAGACCCAGTACTTC. The rearrangement joins TRBV19 to TRBJ2-5; TRBD1 agrees at 10 bases. V trimming: 10 bases; J trimming: 5 bases; junction bases outside the gene matches: 7. The CDR3 loop spans 13 amino acids. In germline, CDR1 is LNHDA, CDR2 SQIVND (reference sequence).